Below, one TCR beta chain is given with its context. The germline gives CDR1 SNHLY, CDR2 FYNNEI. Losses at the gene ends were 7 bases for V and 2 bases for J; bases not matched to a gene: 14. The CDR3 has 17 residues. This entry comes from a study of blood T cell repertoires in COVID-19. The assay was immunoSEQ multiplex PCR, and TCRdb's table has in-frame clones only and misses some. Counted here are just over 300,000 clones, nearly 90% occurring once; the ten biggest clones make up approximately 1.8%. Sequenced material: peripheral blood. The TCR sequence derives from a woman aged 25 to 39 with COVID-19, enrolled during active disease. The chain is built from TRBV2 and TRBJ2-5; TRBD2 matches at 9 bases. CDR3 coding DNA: TGTGCCAGCAAAGGGTCCGGAAGGCTAGCGGGGCAAGAGACCCAGTACTTC. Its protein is CASKGSGRLAGQETQYF.